The following is a T cell receptor beta chain sequence with its context. What it recognizes is unknown. As the sequencing template, cDNA was produced by extracting RNA and reverse transcribing it. This table comes from immunoSEQ multiplex PCR, and its TCRdb copy is limited to in-frame clones, with some not included. The repertoire has 150,000 to 200,000 clones, over 50% of them found once; the top ten carry approximately 15%. This record belongs to a study of CD8+ T cells in alopecia areata. In the study overall: Oral tofacitinib (5 to 10 mg twice daily) was administered to treated patients. Study-level points and caveats: It was lesional scalp, especially alopecia totalis/universalis, that showed higher clonality than normal scalp.

The sequencing here drew on CD4+ T cells sorted from blood, taken at week 0. The receptor's source is a human donor with alopecia areata.

Written as DNA, the CDR3 is TGTGCCAGCAGGATGGGGGAGACAAACACTGAAGCTTTCTTT. Its translation is CASRMGETNTEAFF. The chain combines TRBV2 with TRBJ1-1; a weak D match, TRBD1 (5 bases). The CDR3 is made up of 14 amino acids. CDR1 and CDR2 from the germline V gene are SNHLY and FYNNEI. With 6 bases removed from V and 2 bases from J, the gap between germline ends came to 13 bases.